Following are 10 T cell receptor beta chains from one sample sequenced in a study of cytomegalovirus exposure and HLA in healthy donors. 60 Vbeta and 13 Jbeta primers were used in PCR. Clones were sequenced by immunoSEQ multiplex PCR, and TCRdb holds only the in-frame ones, with some missing. The sample shows tens of thousands of clones, about three quarters of them seen only once. The sequenced material came from PBMCs. These receptors all stem from a male donor in good health and CMV-seropositive.

The V call is TRBV5-6, the J call TRBJ2-5, with D maybe TRBD2 (5 bases). In germline, CDR1 is SGHDT, CDR2 YYEEEE. Trimming took off 1 base at V and 8 bases at J, with 9 bases between the two ends. The CDR3 has 12 residues. Here the CDR3 reads CASSLSGITQYF. DNA of the CDR3: TGTGCCAGCAGCTTGTCGGGGATTACCCAGTACTTC.

The V gene is TRBV7-2, the J gene TRBJ2-7, with TRBD1 matching over 8 bases. Germline V gene sequence: CDR1 SGHTA, CDR2 FQGNSA. This CDR3 spans 16 amino acids. V shed 2 bases, J shed 2 bases, and the junction held 8 bases outside the gene matches. The CDR3 sequence is CASSLFGRGLPYEQYF. The CDR3 coding sequence is TGTGCCAGCAGCTTATTCGGCAGGGGGCTCCCCTACGAGCAGTACTTC.

This rearrangement joins TRBV5-1 to TRBJ2-2; 7 positions agree with TRBD2. Looked up from germline, CDR1 is SGHRS and CDR2 is YFSETQ. This CDR3 spans 15 amino acids. Germline trimming cut 2 bases from V and 4 bases from J; bases unmatched to any gene: 5. The CDR3 DNA follows: TGCGCCAGCAGCTTTACAACGGGGGGCACCGGGGAGCTGTTTTTT. Amino acid sequence: CASSFTTGGTGELFF.

This sequence joins TRBV27 and TRBJ1-1, with D tentatively TRBD1 (5 bases). Germline CDR1 and CDR2: MNHEY and SMNVEV (reference sequence). The CDR3 extends over 15 amino acids. Trimming pared 2 bases from V and 0 bases from J, leaving 10 bases between. DNA of the CDR3: TGTGCCAGCAGTTTAGGCAGGGCTATGAACACTGAAGCTTTCTTT. This gives the protein CASSLGRAMNTEAFF.

This clone was seen a few times. The gene calls are TRBV30 and TRBJ2-1, with 9 bases aligning to TRBD1. CDR1 and CDR2 (germline): GTSNPN, SVGIG (reference sequence). The CDR3 sequence is 15 residues long. V shed 5 bases, J shed 5 bases, and the junction held 10 bases outside the gene matches. The chain's CDR3 is CAWGELGTGNNEQFF. CDR3 nucleotide sequence: TGTGCCTGGGGTGAACTAGGGACAGGGAACAATGAGCAGTTCTTC.

Points on this clone: One end of the junction fails to match germline, which may point to a read error. V gene TRBV9 combines with J gene TRBJ1-2; 7 bases line up with TRBD1. This CDR3 contains 15 residues. CDR1 and CDR2 from the germline V gene are SGDLS and YYNGEE. Here the CDR3 DNA reads TGTGCCAGTCCGGGTCCAGGGGGTATGGCCTATGACTACACCTTC. Protein: CASPGPGGMAYDYTF.

V usage is TRBV29-1 and J usage is TRBJ2-5; 11 nucleotides align to TRBD2. V was pared by 7 bases and J by 2 bases, with 9 bases of the junction left unmatched. The CDR3 length is 15 residues. The germline CDR1 and CDR2 sequences are SQVTM and ANQGSEA. This CDR3 reads CSAGGTSGRQETQYF. Here the CDR3 DNA reads TGCAGCGCCGGCGGGACTAGCGGAAGACAAGAGACCCAGTACTTC.

The V gene is TRBV6-5, the J gene TRBJ1-5; D not certain. The CDR3 has 15 residues. Between the trimmed V and J ends, which lost 5 bases and 0 bases, there was a span of 11 bases. The germline CDR1 and CDR2 sequences are MNHEY and SVGAGI. The CDR3 nucleotides are TGTGCCAGCAGTCACCTGCTAGGTAGCAATCAGCCCCAGCATTTT. Its translation is CASSHLLGSNQPQHF.

As to this clone: Relative to the germline gene, one junction end is altered; a read error may explain this. In nucleotides, the CDR3 is TGTTCCAGCAGCCGTTCTTGGACCCAGTACTTC. Its protein product is CSSSRSWTQYF. The chain has TRBV7-9 and TRBJ2-5; the D is unclear. Per germline, CDR1 SEHNR and CDR2 FQNEAQ (reference sequence). The CDR3 covers 11 residues.

The rearrangement joins TRBV5-1 to TRBJ2-5; D is possibly TRBD1 (7 bases). Germline V gene lookup returns CDR1 SGHRS and CDR2 YFSETQ. The CDR3 has 11 residues. The ends were cut back, 4 bases at V and 11 bases at J, with 12 bases in the middle. For the CDR3, the DNA is TGCGCCAGCAGCGATCAGGGGGGACAGTACTTC. Amino acids: CASSDQGGQYF.